Below, 12 T cell receptor beta chains from the same sample are listed, as sequenced in a study of blood T cell repertoires in COVID-19. Data came from immunoSEQ multiplex PCR; TCRdb stores just in-frame clones and leaves some out. Seen here are 90,000 to 100,000 clones, 84% observed once, and the top ten hold around 2%. Material: peripheral blood. These receptors came from a man aged 65 to 85 with active or convalescent COVID-19.

The J gene is TRBJ1-3, the V gene TRBV5-1; D gene unclear. Germline V gene data show CDR1 as SGHRS and CDR2 as YFSETQ. V lost 7 bases, J lost 4 bases, and 15 bases lay in between. The length of the CDR3 is 14 residues. The DNA for the CDR3 is TGCGCCAGCCAGAAGGACTTGGGAGGAAACACCATATATTTT. It specifies CASQKDLGGNTIYF.

This chain uses TRBV9 with TRBJ2-3; no definite D call. The CDR3 sequence is 15 residues long. Germline-derived CDR1 and CDR2 are SGDLS and YYNGEE. V dropped 1 base and J dropped 0 bases, with 9 bases sitting between them. CDR3 sequence: CASSVSAKSTDTQYF. Here the CDR3 DNA reads TGTGCCAGCAGCGTATCCGCGAAAAGCACAGATACGCAGTATTTT.

The rearrangement joins TRBV5-1 to TRBJ2-3, with TRBD2 matching 7 bases. The CDR3 extends over 16 amino acids. The germline CDR1 and CDR2 sequences are SGHRS and YFSETQ. The V gene end was trimmed by 4 bases and the J gene end by 1 base; junction bases not matched to a gene: 9. The CDR3 nucleotides read TGCGCCAGCAGCATAGGGACTACCGTGGGCACAGATACGCAGTATTTT. It encodes CASSIGTTVGTDTQYF.

The J gene is TRBJ2-1, the V gene TRBV2, with 8 nucleotides matching TRBD1. The CDR3 is made up of 16 amino acids. The V gene's germline CDR1 is SNHLY and CDR2 FYNNEI. V lost 5 bases and J lost 1; bases outside the gene matches: 7. Here the CDR3 reads CASSIGTGGSYNEQFF. The CDR3 region has the DNA TGTGCCAGCAGTATCGGGACAGGAGGGTCCTACAATGAGCAGTTCTTC.

In DNA form, the CDR3 reads TGTGCCAGCAGTACAATACTATTTGAAGCTTTCTTT. Protein product: CASSTILFEAFF. The chain recombines TRBV28 with TRBJ1-1; the D is unclear. The CDR3 consists of 12 residues. Trimming removed 5 bases at V and 7 bases at J, with 11 bases between. Germline V gives CDR1 MDHEN, CDR2 SYDVKM.

The chain links TRBV20-1 to TRBJ1-2; no reliable D call. V gave up 5 bases and J gave up 7 bases, with 8 bases separating them. The V gene's germline CDR1 is DFQATT and CDR2 SNEGSKA (reference sequence). The CDR3 spans 10 residues. CDR3 bases: TGCAGTGCTCAGGATTCTGGCTACACCTTC. It specifies CSAQDSGYTF.

This sequence joins TRBV6-5 and TRBJ2-1; 7 bases match TRBD1. Looked up from germline, CDR1 is MNHEY and CDR2 is SVGAGI. This CDR3 has 14 amino acids. The V gene end was trimmed by 6 bases and the J gene end by 6 bases; junction bases not matched to a gene: 8. CDR3 amino acids: CASRRQGSLNEQFF. The CDR3, as DNA: TGTGCCAGCAGGAGACAGGGCTCCCTCAATGAGCAGTTCTTC.

The rearrangement uses TRBV28 and TRBJ2-7; TRBD2 matches at 7 bases. V dropped 6 bases and J dropped 2; count of bases not matched to a gene: 10. CDR1 is MDHEN, CDR2 SYDVKM, per germline. CDR3 length: 15 amino acids. This CDR3 is CASRHSSGIPYEQYF. CDR3 coding DNA: TGTGCCAGCAGACACTCTAGCGGCATCCCCTACGAGCAGTACTTC.

This clone has only one observation. This sequence joins TRBV3-1 (or the pseudogene TRBV3-2) and TRBJ1-1; 7 bases match TRBD1. CDR3 size: 14 residues. J was trimmed by 3 bases and V by 2 bases; bases with no gene match: 3. Germline CDR1 and CDR2: LGHDT and YNNKEL (reference sequence). CDR3 in DNA: TGTGCCAGCAGCCAAAGGGACAGCTACACTGAAGCTTTCTTT. As protein: CASSQRDSYTEAFF.

The chain is built from TRBV19 and TRBJ2-3; unclear D gene. Trimming stripped 7 bases from V and 6 bases from J, with 14 bases between. This CDR3 is 13 amino acids long. CDR1 LNHDA and CDR2 SQIVND come from the germline V gene (reference sequence). CDR3 DNA sequence: TGTGCCAGTACCCCATCGAGGTATGATACGCAGTATTTT. Its protein product is CASTPSRYDTQYF.

The chain has TRBV5-6 and TRBJ1-1; 8 bases map to TRBD1. CDR1 and CDR2 (germline): SGHDT, YYEEEE. The CDR3 is 14 residues long. V gave up 4 bases and J gave up 5 bases; unmatched junction bases: 7. For the CDR3, the DNA is TGTGCCAGCAGCATCGCAGGGGGCTCGACTGAAGCTTTCTTT. It yields the protein CASSIAGGSTEAFF.

The sample holds one count of this clone. An end of the junction does not agree with germline; a read error may underlie this. The rearrangement links TRBV20-1 to TRBJ1-1, with TRBD1 as a possible D gene (5 bases). Germline lookup yields CDR1 DFQATT and CDR2 SNEGSKA (reference sequence). The CDR3 spans 13 residues. CDR3 coding DNA: TGCAGTGCTAGTTGGGGGGGGAACACTGTAGCTTTCTTT. It yields the protein CSASWGGNTVAFF.